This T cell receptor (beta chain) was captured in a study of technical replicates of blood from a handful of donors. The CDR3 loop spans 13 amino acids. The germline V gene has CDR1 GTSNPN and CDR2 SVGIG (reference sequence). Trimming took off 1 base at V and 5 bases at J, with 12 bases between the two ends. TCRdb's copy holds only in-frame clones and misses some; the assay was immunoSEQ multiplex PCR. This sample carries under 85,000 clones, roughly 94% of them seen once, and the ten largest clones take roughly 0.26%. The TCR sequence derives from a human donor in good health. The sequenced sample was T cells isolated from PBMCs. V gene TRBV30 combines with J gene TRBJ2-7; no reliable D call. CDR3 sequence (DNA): TGTGCCTGGAGTGCGGGTCCGAGTAACGAGCAGTACTTC. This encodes CAWSAGPSNEQYF.